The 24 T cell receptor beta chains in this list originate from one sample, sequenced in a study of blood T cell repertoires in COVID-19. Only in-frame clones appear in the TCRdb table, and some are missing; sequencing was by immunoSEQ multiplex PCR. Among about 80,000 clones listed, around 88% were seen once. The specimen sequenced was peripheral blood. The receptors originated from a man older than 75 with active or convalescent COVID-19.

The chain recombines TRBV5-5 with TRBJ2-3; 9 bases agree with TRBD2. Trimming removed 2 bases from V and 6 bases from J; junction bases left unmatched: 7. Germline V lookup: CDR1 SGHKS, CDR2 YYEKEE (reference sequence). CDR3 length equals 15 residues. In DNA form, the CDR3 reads TGTGCCAGCAGCTTCTGGCGGGGGGGCGCCGATACGCAGTATTTT. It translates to CASSFWRGGADTQYF. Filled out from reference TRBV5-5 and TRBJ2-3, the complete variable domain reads DAGVTQSPTHLIKTRGQQVTLRCSPISGHKSVSWYQQVLGQGPQFIFQYYEKEERGRGNFPDRFSARQFPNYSSELNVNALLLGDSALYLCASSFWRGGADTQYFGPGTRLTVL.

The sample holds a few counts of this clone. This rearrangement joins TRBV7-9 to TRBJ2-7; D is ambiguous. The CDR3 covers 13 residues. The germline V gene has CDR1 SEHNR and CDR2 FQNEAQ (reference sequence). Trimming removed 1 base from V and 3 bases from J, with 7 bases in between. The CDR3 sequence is CASSLGLDYEQYF. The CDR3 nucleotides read TGTGCCAGCAGCTTAGGGCTAGACTACGAGCAGTACTTC.

CDR3 residues: CASSYSFTTSGYTF. CDR3 in DNA: TGTGCCAGCAGTTACTCGTTCACGACTAGTGGCTACACCTTC. This chain joins TRBV6-5 and TRBJ1-2; no clear D gene. In germline, CDR1 is MNHEY, CDR2 SVGAGI. The V end lost 0 bases, the J end lost 7 bases, and 12 bases lay between the germline ends. The CDR3 has 14 amino acids.

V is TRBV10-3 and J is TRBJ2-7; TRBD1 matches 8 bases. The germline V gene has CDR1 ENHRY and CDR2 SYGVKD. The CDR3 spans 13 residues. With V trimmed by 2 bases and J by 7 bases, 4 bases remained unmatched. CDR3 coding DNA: TGTGCCATCAGTGAGGGACAGGGACAAGAGCAGTACTTC. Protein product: CAISEGQGQEQYF.

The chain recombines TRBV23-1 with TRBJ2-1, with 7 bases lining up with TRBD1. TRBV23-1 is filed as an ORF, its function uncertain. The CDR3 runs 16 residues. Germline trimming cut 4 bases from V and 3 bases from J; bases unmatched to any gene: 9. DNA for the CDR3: TGCGCCAGCAGTCTCCCCCAGGCAGGGGGCTACAATGAGCAGTTCTTC. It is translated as CASSLPQAGGYNEQFF.

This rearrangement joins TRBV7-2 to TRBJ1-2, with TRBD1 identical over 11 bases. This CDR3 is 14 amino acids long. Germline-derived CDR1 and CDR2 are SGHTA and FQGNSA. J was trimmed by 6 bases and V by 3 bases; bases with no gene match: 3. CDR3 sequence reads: CASSLDRGRDGYTF. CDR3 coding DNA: TGTGCCAGCAGCTTGGACAGGGGGCGTGATGGCTACACCTTC.

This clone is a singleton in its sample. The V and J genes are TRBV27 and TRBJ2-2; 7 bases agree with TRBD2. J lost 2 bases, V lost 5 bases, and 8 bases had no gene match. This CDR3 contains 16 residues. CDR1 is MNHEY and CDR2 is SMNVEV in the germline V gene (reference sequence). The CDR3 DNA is TGTGCCAGCAGTCCTGGCGGGACTACCAACACCGGGGAGCTGTTTTTT. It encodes CASSPGGTTNTGELFF.

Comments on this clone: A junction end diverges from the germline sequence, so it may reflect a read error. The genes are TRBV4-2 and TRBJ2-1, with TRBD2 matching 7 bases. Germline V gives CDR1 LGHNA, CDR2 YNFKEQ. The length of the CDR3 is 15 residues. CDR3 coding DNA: TGTGCCGGCAGCGCAAGCGGGACCGGTTACAATGAGCAGTTCTTC. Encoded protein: CAGSASGTGYNEQFF.

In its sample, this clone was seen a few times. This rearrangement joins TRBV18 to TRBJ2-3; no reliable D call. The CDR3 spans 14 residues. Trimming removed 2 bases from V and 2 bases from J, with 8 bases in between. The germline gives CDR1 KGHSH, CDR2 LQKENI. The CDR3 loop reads CASSPEQITDTQYF. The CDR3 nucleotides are TGTGCCAGCTCACCAGAACAGATCACAGATACGCAGTATTTT.

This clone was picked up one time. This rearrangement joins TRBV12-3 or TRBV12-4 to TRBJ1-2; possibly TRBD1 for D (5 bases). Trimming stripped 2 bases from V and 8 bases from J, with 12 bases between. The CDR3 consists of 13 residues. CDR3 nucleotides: TGTGCCAGCAGTTTAAGGCCAGGGCACGGCTACACCTTC. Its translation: CASSLRPGHGYTF.

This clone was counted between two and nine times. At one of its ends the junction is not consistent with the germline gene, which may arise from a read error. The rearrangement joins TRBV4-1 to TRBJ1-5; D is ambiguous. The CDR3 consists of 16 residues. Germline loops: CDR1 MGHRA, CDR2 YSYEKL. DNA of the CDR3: TGCGCCAGCAGACAAGAGAAGAGATATAGCAATCAGCCCCAGCATTTT. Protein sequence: CASRQEKRYSNQPQHF.

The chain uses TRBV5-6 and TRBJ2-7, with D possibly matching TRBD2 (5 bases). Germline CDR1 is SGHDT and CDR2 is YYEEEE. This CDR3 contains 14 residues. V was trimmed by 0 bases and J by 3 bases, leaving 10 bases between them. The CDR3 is CASSLVTGIYEQYF. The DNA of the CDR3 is TGTGCCAGCAGCTTGGTGACGGGAATCTACGAGCAGTACTTC.

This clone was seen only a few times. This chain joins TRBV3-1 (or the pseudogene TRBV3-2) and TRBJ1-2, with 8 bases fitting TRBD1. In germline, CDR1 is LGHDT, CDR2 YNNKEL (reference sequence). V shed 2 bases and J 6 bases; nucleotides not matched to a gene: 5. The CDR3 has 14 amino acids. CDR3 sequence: CASSQLATGDGYTF. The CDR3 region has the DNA TGTGCCAGCAGCCAACTTGCGACAGGGGATGGCTACACCTTC.

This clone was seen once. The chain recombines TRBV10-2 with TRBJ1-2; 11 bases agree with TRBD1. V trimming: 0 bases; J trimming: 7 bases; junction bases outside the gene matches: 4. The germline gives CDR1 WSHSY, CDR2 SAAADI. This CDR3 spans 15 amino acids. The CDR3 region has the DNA TGCGCCAGCAGTGAGTCCGGGACAGGGGGATTTGGCTACACCTTC. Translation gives CASSESGTGGFGYTF.

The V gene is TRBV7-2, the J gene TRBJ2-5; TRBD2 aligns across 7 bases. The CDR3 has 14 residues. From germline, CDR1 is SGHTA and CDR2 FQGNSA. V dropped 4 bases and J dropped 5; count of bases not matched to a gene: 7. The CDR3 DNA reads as TGTGCCAGCAGCTCAAGCCGACTAGCCGAGACCCAGTACTTC. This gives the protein CASSSSRLAETQYF.

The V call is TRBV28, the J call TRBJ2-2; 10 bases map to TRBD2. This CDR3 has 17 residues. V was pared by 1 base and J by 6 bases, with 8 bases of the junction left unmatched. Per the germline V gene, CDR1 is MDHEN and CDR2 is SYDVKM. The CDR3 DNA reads TGTGCCAGCAGTTTATTAAGGTCTAGCGGGAGTGCCGGGGAGCTGTTTTTT. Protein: CASSLLRSSGSAGELFF.

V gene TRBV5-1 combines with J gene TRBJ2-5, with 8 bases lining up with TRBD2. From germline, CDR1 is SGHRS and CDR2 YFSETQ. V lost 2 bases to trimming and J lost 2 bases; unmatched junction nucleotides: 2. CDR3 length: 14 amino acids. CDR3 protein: CASSFPSGQETQYF. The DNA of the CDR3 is TGCGCCAGCAGCTTTCCTAGCGGGCAAGAGACCCAGTACTTC.

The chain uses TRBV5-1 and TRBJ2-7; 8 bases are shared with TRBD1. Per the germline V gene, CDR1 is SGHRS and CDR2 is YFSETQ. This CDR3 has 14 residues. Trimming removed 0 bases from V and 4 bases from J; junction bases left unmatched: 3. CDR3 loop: CASSLDDRGYEQYF. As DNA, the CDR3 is TGCGCCAGCAGCTTGGACGACAGGGGTTACGAGCAGTACTTC.

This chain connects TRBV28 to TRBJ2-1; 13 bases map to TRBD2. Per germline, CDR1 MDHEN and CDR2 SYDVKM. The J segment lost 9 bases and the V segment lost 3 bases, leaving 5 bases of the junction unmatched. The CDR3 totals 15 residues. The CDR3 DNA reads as TGTGCCAGCAGTTTTAGGACTAGCGGGGGCGGTGAGCAGTTCTTC. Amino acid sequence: CASSFRTSGGGEQFF. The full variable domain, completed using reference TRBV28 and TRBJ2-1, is DVKVTQSSRYLVKRTGEKVFLECVQDMDHENMFWYRQDPGLGLRLIYFSYDVKMKEKGDIPEGYSVSREKKERFSLILESASTNQTSMYLCASSFRTSGGGEQFFGPGTRLTVL.

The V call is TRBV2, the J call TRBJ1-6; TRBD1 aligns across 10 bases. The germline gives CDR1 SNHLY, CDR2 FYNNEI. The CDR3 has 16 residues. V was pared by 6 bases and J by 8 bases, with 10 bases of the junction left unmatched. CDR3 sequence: CASRTHRDRGYSPLHF. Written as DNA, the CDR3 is TGTGCCAGCAGGACGCACCGGGACAGGGGTTATTCACCCCTCCACTTT.

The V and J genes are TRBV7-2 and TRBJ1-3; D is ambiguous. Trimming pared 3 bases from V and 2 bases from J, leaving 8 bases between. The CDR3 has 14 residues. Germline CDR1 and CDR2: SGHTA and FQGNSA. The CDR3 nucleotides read TGTGCCAGCAGCTTGGGCTATCCTGGAAACACCATATATTTT. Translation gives CASSLGYPGNTIYF. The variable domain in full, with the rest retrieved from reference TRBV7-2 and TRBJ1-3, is GAGVSQSPSNKVTEKGKDVELRCDPISGHTALYWYRQSLGQGLEFLIYFQGNSAPDKSGLPSDRFSAERTGGSVSTLTIQRTQQEDSAVYLCASSLGYPGNTIYFGEGSWLTVV.

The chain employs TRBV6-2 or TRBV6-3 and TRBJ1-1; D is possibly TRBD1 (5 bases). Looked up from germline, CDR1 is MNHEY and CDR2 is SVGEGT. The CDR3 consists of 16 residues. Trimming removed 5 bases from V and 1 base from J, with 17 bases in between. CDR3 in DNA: TGTGCCAGCAGTCCGAGAGCAGGGTTGTGGAACACTGAAGCTTTCTTT. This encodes CASSPRAGLWNTEAFF.

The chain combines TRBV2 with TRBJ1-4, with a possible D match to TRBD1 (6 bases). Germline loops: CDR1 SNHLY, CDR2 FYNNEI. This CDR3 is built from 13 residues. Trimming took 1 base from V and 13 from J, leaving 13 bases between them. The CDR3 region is CASSEGVGGRLFF. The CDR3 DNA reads TGTGCCAGCAGTGAAGGAGTCGGGGGGCGACTGTTTTTT. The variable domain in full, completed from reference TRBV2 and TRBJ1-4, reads EPEVTQTPSHQVTQMGQEVILRCVPISNHLYFYWYRQILGQKVEFLVSFYNNEISEKSEIFDDQFSVERPDGSNFTLKIRSTKLEDSAMYFCASSEGVGGRLFFGSGTQLSVL.

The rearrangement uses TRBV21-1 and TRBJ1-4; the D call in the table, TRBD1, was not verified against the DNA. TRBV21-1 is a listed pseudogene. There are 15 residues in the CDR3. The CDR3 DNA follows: TGTGCCAGCAGCCCATCGGACAGGGTACATGAAAAACTGTTTTTT. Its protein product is CASSPSDRVHEKLFF.